The 12 T cell receptor beta chains listed next were all sequenced from one sample in a study of cytomegalovirus exposure and HLA in healthy donors. PCR amplification relied on 60 Vbeta primers (plus 13 Jbeta primers). TCRdb's table, derived via immunoSEQ multiplex PCR, lists solely in-frame clones and lacks some. The repertoire consists of around 120,000 clones, with around two thirds occurring once and the leading ten covering roughly 9.7%. Material: PBMCs. The receptors were sampled from a woman between 35 and 50 years old in good health and CMV-seropositive.

The rearrangement uses TRBV15 and TRBJ1-6; D gene uncertain. Germline CDR1 and CDR2: LNHNV and YYDKDF (reference sequence). The CDR3 is 15 amino acids. Trimming removed 1 base from V and 6 bases from J, with 10 bases in between. CDR3 protein: CATSRVVSGNSPLHF. The CDR3 nucleotides are TGTGCCACCAGCAGAGTGGTGTCAGGTAATTCACCCCTCCACTTT. Variable domain in full (rest from reference TRBV15 and TRBJ1-6): DAMVIQNPRYQVTQFGKPVTLSCSQTLNHNVMYWYQQKSSQAPKLLFHYYDKDFNNEADTPDNFQSRRPNTSFCFLDIRSPGLGDTAMYLCATSRVVSGNSPLHFGNGTRLTVT.

A remark on this clone: At one end the junction does not follow the germline gene, possibly because of a read error. This chain connects TRBV11-3 to TRBJ2-3; D is perhaps TRBD2 (7 bases). CDR3 length equals 15 residues. CDR1 SGHNT and CDR2 YENEEA come from the germline V gene. The CDR3 spells CASSHRDGRTDTQYF. The CDR3 bases are TGCGCCAGCAGCCACAGGGACGGGAGGACAGATACGCAGTATTTT.

Only a few counts were recorded for this clone. The rearrangement links TRBV19 to TRBJ1-4, with D perhaps matching TRBD1 (5 bases). Trimming took off 3 bases at V and 0 bases at J, with 8 bases between the two ends. This CDR3 region has 15 residues. Germline V CDR1 and CDR2: LNHDA, SQIVND (reference sequence). The CDR3 is CASSMDIATNEKLFF. The CDR3 DNA reads TGTGCCAGTAGTATGGACATCGCAACTAATGAAAAACTGTTTTTT.

Only a few counts were recorded for this clone. The chain joins TRBV14 to TRBJ1-1, with TRBD1 identical over 10 bases. Germline V gene data show CDR1 as SGHDN and CDR2 as FVKESK. The trim removed 4 bases at V and 11 bases at J, leaving 13 bases unmatched. This CDR3 has 15 amino acids. CDR3: CASSPSTGGEESAFF. The CDR3, as DNA: TGTGCCAGCAGCCCCTCGACAGGGGGCGAAGAATCGGCTTTCTTT.

This clone was detected once. This chain links TRBV7-3 with TRBJ1-1, with 7 bases identical to TRBD1. V was pared by 2 bases and J by 0 bases, with 0 bases of the junction left unmatched. The germline V gene has CDR1 SGHTA and CDR2 FQGTGA. This CDR3 has 14 residues. The CDR3 sequence: CASSLDRVNTEAFF. CDR3 DNA: TGTGCCAGCAGCTTAGACAGGGTGAACACTGAAGCTTTCTTT.

The gene calls are TRBV6-6 and TRBJ1-2; 7 bases fit TRBD1. The length of the CDR3 is 16 residues. The V segment lost 0 bases and the J segment 4 bases; nucleotides outside the gene matches: 8. The germline V gene encodes CDR1 MNHNY and CDR2 SVGAGI (reference sequence). This chain's CDR3 is CASSYSLGGAIYGYTF. The CDR3 DNA sequence: TGTGCCAGCAGTTACTCGCTAGGGGGCGCGATCTATGGCTACACCTTC.

The sample holds a few counts of this clone. The chain has TRBV14 and TRBJ2-7; possible D gene TRBD2, 6 bases. Trimming removed 3 bases at V and 5 bases at J, with 20 bases between. The CDR3 totals 16 residues. From germline, CDR1 is SGHDN and CDR2 FVKESK. The CDR3 loop reads CASSHYRDSSMNEQYF. The CDR3 DNA follows: TGTGCCAGCAGCCATTACCGGGACTCGAGTATGAACGAGCAGTACTTC.

V is TRBV14 and J is TRBJ1-2; the D is unclear. The CDR3 sequence is 16 residues long. The V gene's germline CDR1 is SGHDN and CDR2 FVKESK. Trimming shortened V by 4 bases and J by 2 bases, and 17 bases separated the two germline ends. The CDR3 nucleotides are TGTGCCAGCAGCCCTCTTTGGGCACCTCAAAACTATGGCTACACCTTC. This codes for CASSPLWAPQNYGYTF.

This clone has only one observation. This rearrangement joins TRBV27 to TRBJ2-3; no firm D call. Germline V lookup: CDR1 MNHEY, CDR2 SMNVEV (reference sequence). V lost 0 bases, J lost 4 bases, and 17 bases lay in between. There are 17 residues in the CDR3. CDR3 sequence (DNA): TGTGCCAGCAGTTTATCGGGTGAGGTAGCTGGCGCAGATACGCAGTATTTT. It is translated as CASSLSGEVAGADTQYF.

This clone was seen only a few times. Here the CDR3 reads CASSPTTSGSSYEQYF. CDR3 DNA sequence: TGTGCCAGCAGCCCCACGACTAGCGGGAGTTCCTACGAGCAGTACTTC. This sequence joins TRBV7-9 and TRBJ2-7; 12 bases align to TRBD2. CDR3 size: 16 residues. CDR1 is SEHNR and CDR2 is FQNEAQ in the germline V gene (reference sequence). Unmatched junction bases numbered 6, after V lost 5 bases and J lost 1 base.

CDR3 bases: TGTGCCAGTAGTGCTATGAGCACTGAAGCTTTCTTT. Translation gives CASSAMSTEAFF. The chain uses TRBV19 and TRBJ1-1; D unclear. The CDR3 consists of 12 residues. The germline gives CDR1 LNHDA, CDR2 SQIVND (reference sequence). V lost 5 bases and J 4 bases, leaving 8 bases between the germline ends.

The chain combines TRBV19 with TRBJ2-7; 8 bases line up with TRBD2. V was clipped by 3 bases and J by 4 bases; unmatched bases: 2. The V gene's germline CDR1 is LNHDA and CDR2 SQIVND (reference sequence). The CDR3 consists of 13 residues. The CDR3 protein is CASSMGLDYEQYF. The CDR3 DNA is TGTGCCAGTAGTATGGGACTAGATTACGAGCAGTACTTC. Full variable domain (rest looked up from reference TRBV19 and TRBJ2-7): DGGITQSPKYLFRKEGQNVTLSCEQNLNHDAMYWYRQDPGQGLRLIYYSQIVNDFQKGDIAEGYSVSREKKESFPLTVTSAQKNPTAFYLCASSMGLDYEQYFGPGTRLTVT.